This passage covers 14 T cell receptor beta chains from one sample sequenced in a study of cytomegalovirus exposure and HLA in healthy donors (TCRdb year 2017). Libraries came from the immunoSEQ multiplex PCR assay. For the multiplex PCR, a mixture combining 60 forward primers for TCR Vbeta segments and 13 reverse primers for TCR Jbeta segments was used. In TCRdb, the immuneACCESS table is reduced to in-frame sequences with V and J assigned. These tables do not hold every clone; where another copy was compared, an unresolved V gene accounts for under half, and the others remain unexplained. The sample's records list 55,000 to 85,000 clones. The ten largest clones take up roughly 1.7% of the sample. Sequenced material: PBMCs. These receptors originate from a woman in her 30s in good health and CMV-seronegative.

V usage is TRBV28 and J usage is TRBJ2-1; TRBD2 might be the D (6 bases). With 2 bases removed from V and 5 bases from J, the gap between germline ends came to 13 bases. This CDR3 comprises 15 residues. Germline CDR1 and CDR2: MDHEN and SYDVKM. Here the CDR3 reads CASSLGLARNNEQFF. The CDR3 region has the DNA TGTGCCAGCAGTTTAGGGCTAGCGCGGAACAATGAGCAGTTCTTC.

The chain joins TRBV28 to TRBJ2-7; TRBD2 matches 10 bases. V was pared by 7 bases and J by 2 bases, with 5 bases of the junction left unmatched. The CDR3 contains 14 residues. Looked up from germline, CDR1 is MDHEN and CDR2 is SYDVKM. The CDR3 DNA follows: TGTGCCAGCACCGGGACTAGCGTCGCCTACGAGCAGTACTTC. This sequence encodes CASTGTSVAYEQYF.

The gene calls are TRBV18 and TRBJ2-2, with 11 bases aligning to TRBD2. The CDR3 covers 16 residues. Per the germline V gene, CDR1 is KGHSH and CDR2 is LQKENI. J was trimmed by 3 bases and V by 0 bases; bases with no gene match: 0. The DNA of the CDR3 is TGTGCCAGCTCACCACCACTAGCGGGGGACACCGGGGAGCTGTTTTTT. Protein: CASSPPLAGDTGELFF.

J is TRBJ1-3 and V is TRBV5-1, with D perhaps TRBD1 (5 bases). This CDR3 is 14 amino acids long. V gave up 3 bases and J gave up 3 bases, with 10 bases separating them. From germline, CDR1 is SGHRS and CDR2 YFSETQ. The CDR3 DNA is TGCGCCAGCAGCTCGGGGGACGGTGGAAACACCATATATTTT. The encoded protein is CASSSGDGGNTIYF.

CDR3 sequence reads: CASSLEMGAPYEQYF. CDR3 nucleotides: TGTGCCAGCAGCTTGGAGATGGGGGCCCCCTACGAGCAGTACTTC. The chain links TRBV7-3 to TRBJ2-7; tentatively, D is TRBD1 (6 bases). The CDR3 contains 15 residues. V shed 3 bases and J shed 2 bases, with 14 bases lying between them. The V gene's germline CDR1 is SGHTA and CDR2 FQGTGA.

This CDR3 reads CASSRGRDSPLHF. DNA for the CDR3: TGTGCCAGTAGCAGGGGGCGGGATTCACCCCTCCACTTT. The chain uses TRBV19 and TRBJ1-6; 8 bases fit TRBD1. The CDR3 sequence is 13 residues long. Per germline, CDR1 LNHDA and CDR2 SQIVND (reference sequence). With 6 bases clipped from V and 8 bases from J, the junction kept 3 bases outside the gene matches.

The V and J genes are TRBV11-3 and TRBJ2-7, with TRBD2 identical over 8 bases. Germline values: CDR1 SGHNT, CDR2 YENEEA. CDR3 size: 13 residues. The V gene end was trimmed by 5 bases and the J gene end by 3 bases; junction bases not matched to a gene: 3. For the CDR3, the DNA is TGTGCCAGCAGCCCTGGGACTAGCTACGAGCAGTACTTC. Its translation: CASSPGTSYEQYF.

The gene calls are TRBV28 and TRBJ2-7, with 8 bases that match TRBD2. The junction had 10 bases not matched to a gene; V was cut back by 5 bases and J by 4 bases. This CDR3 has 15 residues. Per germline, CDR1 MDHEN and CDR2 SYDVKM. CDR3 in DNA: TGTGCCAGCAGTAAACTGACGGGGGGGAGATACGAGCAGTACTTC. Amino acids: CASSKLTGGRYEQYF.

The chain couples TRBV27 to TRBJ1-1; TRBD1 might be the D (6 bases). The germline V gene encodes CDR1 MNHEY and CDR2 SMNVEV (reference sequence). This CDR3 region has 14 residues. V dropped 6 bases and J dropped 4 bases, with 15 bases sitting between them. The CDR3: CASRLQGSSTEAFF. CDR3 DNA: TGTGCCAGCAGATTACAGGGAAGTAGCACTGAAGCTTTCTTT.

Of note for this clone: Additional DNA sequences in this sample encode the identical CDR3. This rearrangement joins TRBV29-1 to TRBJ1-1; a weak D match, TRBD1 (5 bases). Trimming left V 7 bases short and J 6 bases short, with 9 bases between. The CDR3 length is 10 residues. From germline, CDR1 is SQVTM and CDR2 ANQGSEA. The CDR3 coding sequence is TGCAGCGCTACGACAGCTGAAGCTTTCTTT. As protein: CSATTAEAFF.

The chain combines TRBV19 with TRBJ2-7; 8 bases map to TRBD1. Germline loops: CDR1 LNHDA, CDR2 SQIVND (reference sequence). CDR3 length equals 15 residues. V gave up 5 bases and J gave up 0 bases; unmatched junction bases: 6. CDR3 sequence (DNA): TGTGCCAGTAGTTTAGGACAGGGCCTCTCCTACGAGCAGTACTTC. Protein sequence: CASSLGQGLSYEQYF. The complete variable domain, with remaining parts taken from reference TRBV19 and TRBJ2-7, reads DGGITQSPKYLFRKEGQNVTLSCEQNLNHDAMYWYRQDPGQGLRLIYYSQIVNDFQKGDIAEGYSVSREKKESFPLTVTSAQKNPTAFYLCASSLGQGLSYEQYFGPGTRLTVT.

The CDR3 loop reads CASSSFQGAFNEQFF. The DNA of the CDR3 is TGTGCCAGCAGTTCCTTCCAGGGGGCGTTCAATGAGCAGTTCTTC. The chain recombines TRBV6-5 with TRBJ2-1; 8 bases fit TRBD1. This CDR3 is built from 15 residues. Germline loops: CDR1 MNHEY, CDR2 SVGAGI. The trim removed 4 bases at V and 6 bases at J, leaving 8 bases unmatched.

The chain joins TRBV29-1 to TRBJ2-7; tentative D call: TRBD2 (5 bases). Germline CDR1 SQVTM, CDR2 ANQGSEA. Between the trimmed V and J ends, which lost 6 bases and 4 bases, there was a span of 13 bases. The length of the CDR3 is 12 residues. The CDR3 nucleotides are TGCAGCGTACGGACGGGGAATTACGAGCAGTACTTC. It yields the protein CSVRTGNYEQYF.

The gene calls are TRBV19 and TRBJ2-6; D is undetermined. CDR3 length: 15 amino acids. The germline V gene encodes CDR1 LNHDA and CDR2 SQIVND (reference sequence). V lost 7 bases, J lost 0 bases, and 10 bases lay in between. CDR3: CASIDLASGANVLTF. DNA for the CDR3: TGTGCCAGTATCGACTTGGCCTCTGGGGCCAACGTCCTGACTTTC.